This T cell receptor (beta chain) was sequenced for a study of metastatic and nonmetastatic thyroid tumors. Nobody among the patients had been given any treatment before thyroid surgery. TCRdb reanalyzed the PCR reads with MiXCR. The sample includes more than 85,000 clones, roughly 8.6% of them seen just once. There are 13 residues in the CDR3. Germline V CDR1 and CDR2: LNHDA, SQIVND (reference sequence). Trimming took off 3 bases at V and 3 bases at J, with 8 bases between the two ends. This clone occurred many times. This chain connects TRBV19 to TRBJ2-5; unclear D gene. Sequenced: blood. The clonotype originates from a female donor with papillary thyroid cancer or a benign thyroid nodule (not recorded which). Some clones in this sample may be carry-over from other donors' samples. CDR3 in DNA: TGTGCCAGTAGTATTCGACGCGAAGAGACCCAGTACTTC. It specifies CASSIRREETQYF.